These T cell receptor beta chains were read from a single sample in a study of T cells in Graves' hyperthyroidism and ophthalmopathy. TCRdb re-called the multiplex PCR reads through MiXCR, storing one row per CDR3 protein. The sample lists approximately 400,000 distinct CDR3 sequences, under 15% occurring once. The sequencing sample was made of blood. These receptors originate from a woman aged 30 to 39 with Graves' hyperthyroidism. Each CDR3 is given with its conserved first and last residue. The D gene is left open where the match is weak. The listing skips clone size in some rows; elsewhere it reads once, few, many or a size class.

>-|TRBV28|-|TRBJ2-7
TGTGCCAGCCACCGGGCCTCGGGAGAGCAGTACTTC
CASHRASGEQYF
>few|TRBV12-3/TRBV12-4|-|TRBJ1-6
TGTGCCAGCAATCCCCGGTTACCACCCCTCCACTTT
CASNPRLPPLHF
>few|TRBV27|-|TRBJ2-5
TGTGCCAGCAGTTTGTCGACAGTACCGGGGGAGACCCAGTACTTC
CASSLSTVPGETQYF
>many|TRBV20-1|TRBD2|TRBJ2-3
TGCAGTGCTAGAGTGTCTAGCGGAGCCCGGGATACGCAGTATTTT
CSARVSSGARDTQYF
>once|TRBV9|-|TRBJ1-4
TGTGCCAGCAGCGTCGGGACCCTGAATGAAAAACTGTTTTTT
CASSVGTLNEKLFF
>few|TRBV20-1|TRBD1|TRBJ2-7
TGCAGTGCTAGGGGACAGGGAAGCTCCTACGAGCAGTACTTC
CSARGQGSSYEQYF
>-|TRBV28|-|TRBJ2-7
TGTGCCAGCTGCGCCACAGGGCCCTCCTACGAGCGGTACTTC
CASCATGPSYERYF
>many|TRBV28|TRBD2|TRBJ2-4
TGTGCCAGCAGTTTATCTAGCGGGCTAGCCAAAAACATTCAGTACTTC
CASSLSSGLAKNIQYF
>many|TRBV19|-|TRBJ1-1
TGTGCCAGTACCGCCGGGTCTTTGAACACTGAAGCTTTCTTT
CASTAGSLNTEAFF
>few|TRBV7-2|TRBD2|TRBJ2-3
TGTGCCAGCAGCTTAGATTCAGGGGGTAGCGGGAGATTGGCAGATACGCAGTATTTT
CASSLDSGGSGRLADTQYF
>few|TRBV7-2|-|TRBJ2-7
TGTGCCAGCAGCCCTCCCCAACAGGGCTCCTACGAGCAGTACTTC
CASSPPQQGSYEQYF
>few|TRBV9|TRBD2|TRBJ2-7
TGTGCCAGCAGCGTAGACCAGCGGGACGACCTCTACGAGCAGTACTTC
CASSVDQRDDLYEQYF
>few|TRBV5-5|TRBD2|TRBJ2-5
TGTGCCAGCAGCGAGACTAGCGGGAGGGCTTGGGAGACCCAGTACTTC
CASSETSGRAWETQYF
>-|TRBV20-1|TRBD2|TRBJ2-3
TGCAGTGCTAGCCGAACTAGCGGGAGCACAGATACGCAGTATTTT
CSASRTSGSTDTQYF
>few|TRBV5-1|-|TRBJ1-5
TGCGCCAGCAGCTCCGGACAGAACCGAGGGACCCAGCATTTT
CASSSGQNRGTQHF
>many|TRBV10-3|TRBD1|TRBJ2-7
TGTGCCATCAGTGCCCCCGACAGGGGGGAAGACGAGCAGTACTTC
CAISAPDRGEDEQYF
>few|TRBV5-8|TRBD1|TRBJ2-7
TGTGCCAGCAGCGCGGGCCGGACAGGGACGGGCTACGAGCAGTACTTC
CASSAGRTGTGYEQYF
>many|TRBV20-1|-|TRBJ1-1
TGCAGTGCTAGTAGACAGTTGAACACTGAAGCTTTCTTT
CSASRQLNTEAFF
>many|TRBV28|TRBD1|TRBJ2-7
TGTGCCAGCAGCCCCGGGACAGGGAAAGACTACGAGCAGTACTTC
CASSPGTGKDYEQYF
>-|TRBV18|TRBD1|TRBJ1-5
TGTGCCAGCTCACCAGGGACAGCTTATAGCAATCAGCCCCAGCATTTT
CASSPGTAYSNQPQHF
>-|TRBV4-2|-|TRBJ2-7
TGTGCCAGCAGCCAACTAGACAGCTCCAACGAGCAGTACTTC
CASSQLDSSNEQYF
>many|TRBV20-1|TRBD1|TRBJ2-2
TGCAGTGCTACATCGGGACAGGGGGCTGGCGGGGAGCTGTTTTTT
CSATSGQGAGGELFF
>many|TRBV5-1|-|TRBJ2-3
TGCGCCAGCAGCTTGGGTTCCACCTCCATAAGCGATACGCAGTATTTT
CASSLGSTSISDTQYF
>-|TRBV5-1|-|TRBJ2-7
TGCGCCAGCAGCTGGACCGGGATACTCTACGAGCAGTACTTC
CASSWTGILYEQYF
>few|TRBV7-8|-|TRBJ2-1
TGTGCCAGCAGCTTCGGTACTAGCTACAATGAGCAGTTCTTC
CASSFGTSYNEQFF
>few|TRBV19|TRBD1|TRBJ1-5
TGTGCCAGTAGCCAAACAGGGGAGGAGGATCAGCCCCAGCATTTT
CASSQTGEEDQPQHF
>few|TRBV20-1|-|TRBJ2-5
TGCAGTGCTAGAGATGGAGACAGAGTTCAAGAGACCCAGTACTTC
CSARDGDRVQETQYF
>few|TRBV24-1|TRBD2|TRBJ2-3
TGTGCCACCAGTGAGGTTCGGCGGGAGGGCAGCGATACGCAGTATTTT
CATSEVRREGSDTQYF
>-|TRBV9|TRBD1|TRBJ2-1
TGTGCCAGCAGCGTGGGGGACAGCTACAATGAGCAGTTCTTC
CASSVGDSYNEQFF
>many|TRBV6-5|TRBD1|TRBJ2-3
TGTGCCAGCAGTTACTCGATTCAGGGCTCAGGGGGCGATACGCAGTATTTT
CASSYSIQGSGGDTQYF
>few|TRBV5-1|-|TRBJ1-6
TGCGCCAGCAGCGTCTCTAATTCACCCCTCCACTTT
CASSVSNSPLHF
>-|TRBV6-5|-|TRBJ2-1
TGTGCCAGCAGTTACCTAAAAAAGAATAATGAGCAGTTCTTC
CASSYLKKNNEQFF
>many|TRBV24-1|-|TRBJ2-1
TGTGCCACCAGTGATTTGCCTCATAGTGGGAGTAATGAGCAGTTCTTC
CATSDLPHSGSNEQFF
>-|TRBV4-1|TRBD1|TRBJ1-4
TGCGCCAGCAGCCAGTCAGGGGGCCTACCTGAAAAACTGTTTTTT
CASSQSGGLPEKLFF
>-|TRBV5-6|-|TRBJ1-1
TGTGCCAGCAGCCTTGTCAACCCCCCCGAAGCTTTCTTT
CASSLVNPPEAFF
>-|TRBV30|-|TRBJ2-3
TGTGCCTGGAGTGCCGGATACACCAACACAGATACGCAGTATTTT
CAWSAGYTNTDTQYF
>many|TRBV11-2|-|TRBJ1-2
TGTGCCAGCAGCTTAGGCATCGATGGCTACACCTTC
CASSLGIDGYTF
>many|TRBV12-5|-|TRBJ2-1
TGTGCTAGTGGTTTGCTTCAGGGGTCCTACAATGAGCAGTTCTTC
CASGLLQGSYNEQFF
>many|TRBV2|-|TRBJ1-4
TGTGCCAGCAGCTTGGGGAGGAATGAAAAACTGTTTTTT
CASSLGRNEKLFF
>many|TRBV28|TRBD1|TRBJ1-1
TGTGCCAGCAGTTCCGGGACAGTGGGGGAAGCTTTCTTT
CASSSGTVGEAFF
>-|TRBV28|-|TRBJ1-3
TGTGCCAGTAGCAGGGACACCTACTCTGGAAACACCATATATTTT
CASSRDTYSGNTIYF
>many|TRBV10-3|TRBD2|TRBJ2-5
TGTGCCATCAGTCAAGGGACTAGCGGGAGTGGGGAGACCCAGTACTTC
CAISQGTSGSGETQYF
>-|TRBV5-8|TRBD2|TRBJ2-5
TGTGCCAGCAGCCGGGGGGTGGTCCAAGAGACCCAGTACTTC
CASSRGVVQETQYF
>-|TRBV12-3/TRBV12-4|-|TRBJ2-1
TGTGCCAGCAGTTTAGGGGCAGGGATCTACAATGAGCAGTTCTTC
CASSLGAGIYNEQFF
>many|TRBV2|-|TRBJ1-5
TGTGCCAGCAGTGGGACAGATAATCAGCCCCAGCATTTT
CASSGTDNQPQHF
>-|TRBV20-1|-|TRBJ2-3
TGCAGTGCTATCGCCCGCTCTAGCACAGATACGCAGTATTTT
CSAIARSSTDTQYF
>many|TRBV11-1|-|TRBJ2-2
TGTGCCAGCAGCCATGGACACGGGCGGAACACCGGGGAGCTGTTTTTT
CASSHGHGRNTGELFF
>-|TRBV13|TRBD2|TRBJ2-7
TGTGCCAGCAGCTTAGAGGTTAGCGGGAGGAAAAACGAGCAGTACTTC
CASSLEVSGRKNEQYF
>few|TRBV20-1|TRBD2|TRBJ2-3
TGCAGTGCTAGTGGGCGGGAGTGGGATGCAGATACGCAGTATTTT
CSASGREWDADTQYF
>few|TRBV5-1|-|TRBJ1-6
TGCGCCAGCAGCTGTACCGGGACAACCTATAATTCACCCCTCCACTTT
CASSCTGTTYNSPLHF
>few|TRBV30|-|TRBJ1-1
TGTGCCTGGAGTGGGGGGAACACTGAAGCTTTCTTT
CAWSGGNTEAFF
>many|TRBV9|-|TRBJ2-2
TGTGCCAGCAGCGTACTACCGGGCTACTCCACCGGGGAGCTGTTTTTT
CASSVLPGYSTGELFF
>-|TRBV24-1|TRBD1|TRBJ1-2
TGTGCCACCAGTGACCCCCAGGGGGCCTATGGCTACACCTTC
CATSDPQGAYGYTF
>many|TRBV29-1|TRBD1|TRBJ1-1
TGCAGCGTTGAGGGGACAGTGAACACTGAAGCTTTCTTT
CSVEGTVNTEAFF
>-|TRBV11-1|-|TRBJ2-4
TGTGCCAGCAGCTTAACAGCTAACAAAAACATTCAGTACTTC
CASSLTANKNIQYF
>few|TRBV7-9|-|TRBJ2-7
TGTGCCAGCAGCTTAGCCTACGCCTACGAGCAGTACTTC
CASSLAYAYEQYF
>-|TRBV18|TRBD1|TRBJ2-1
TGTGCCAGCTCACTCGGACAGGGGGGTCAGGGTGAGCAGTTCTTC
CASSLGQGGQGEQFF
>-|TRBV12-5|-|TRBJ2-5
TGTGCTAGTGGTTTTGGACTAGAGACCCAGTACTTC
CASGFGLETQYF
>many|TRBV28|-|TRBJ1-1
TGTGCCAGCAGTTTTCCTGATACAGGGAGGGTCACTGAAGCTTTCTTT
CASSFPDTGRVTEAFF
>many|TRBV28|TRBD1|TRBJ1-2
TGTGCCAGCAGTTTATTACCGGACAGGGACTATGGCTACACCTTC
CASSLLPDRDYGYTF